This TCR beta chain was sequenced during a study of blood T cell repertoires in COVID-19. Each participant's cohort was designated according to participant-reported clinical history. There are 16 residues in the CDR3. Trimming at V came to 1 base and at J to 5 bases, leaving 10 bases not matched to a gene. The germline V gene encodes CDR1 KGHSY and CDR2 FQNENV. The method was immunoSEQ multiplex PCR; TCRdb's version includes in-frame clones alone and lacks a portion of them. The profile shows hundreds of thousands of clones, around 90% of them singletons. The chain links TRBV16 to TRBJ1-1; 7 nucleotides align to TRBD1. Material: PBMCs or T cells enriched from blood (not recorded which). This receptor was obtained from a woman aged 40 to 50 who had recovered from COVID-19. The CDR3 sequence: CASSQFDRVRITEAFF. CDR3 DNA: TGTGCCAGCAGCCAATTTGACAGGGTGAGGATTACTGAAGCTTTCTTT.